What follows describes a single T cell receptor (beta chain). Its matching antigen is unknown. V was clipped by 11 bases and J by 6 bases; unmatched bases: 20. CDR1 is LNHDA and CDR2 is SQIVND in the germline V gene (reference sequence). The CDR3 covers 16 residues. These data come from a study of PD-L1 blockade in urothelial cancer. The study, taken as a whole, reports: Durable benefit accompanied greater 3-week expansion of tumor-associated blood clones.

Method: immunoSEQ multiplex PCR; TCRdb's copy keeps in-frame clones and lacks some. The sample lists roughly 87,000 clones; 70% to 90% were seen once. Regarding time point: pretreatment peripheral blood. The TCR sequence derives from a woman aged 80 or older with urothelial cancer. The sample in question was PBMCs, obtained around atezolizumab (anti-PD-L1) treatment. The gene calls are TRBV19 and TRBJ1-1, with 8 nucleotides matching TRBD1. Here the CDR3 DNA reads TGTGCCGGACCATCCGGGACAGGCTCACTCTACCCTGAAGCTTTCTTT. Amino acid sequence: CAGPSGTGSLYPEAFF.